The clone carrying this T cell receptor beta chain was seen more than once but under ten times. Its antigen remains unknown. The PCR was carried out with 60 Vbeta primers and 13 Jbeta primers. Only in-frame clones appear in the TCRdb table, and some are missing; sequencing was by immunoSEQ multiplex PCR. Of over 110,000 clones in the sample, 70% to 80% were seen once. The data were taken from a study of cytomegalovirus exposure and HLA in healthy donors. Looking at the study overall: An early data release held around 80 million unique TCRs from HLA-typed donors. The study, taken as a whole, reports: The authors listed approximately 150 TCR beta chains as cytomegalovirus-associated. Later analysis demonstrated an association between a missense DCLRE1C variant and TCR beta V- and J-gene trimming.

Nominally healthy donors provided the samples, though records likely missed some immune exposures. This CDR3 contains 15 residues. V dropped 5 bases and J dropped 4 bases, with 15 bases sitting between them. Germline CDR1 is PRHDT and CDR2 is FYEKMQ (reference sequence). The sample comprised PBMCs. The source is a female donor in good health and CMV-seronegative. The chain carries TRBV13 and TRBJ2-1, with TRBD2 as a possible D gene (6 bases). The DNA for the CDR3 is TGTGCCAGCAGCCTGACTAGTTCCCGATACAATGAGCAGTTCTTC. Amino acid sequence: CASSLTSSRYNEQFF.